Shown below are 23 T cell receptor beta chains from a single sample sequenced in a study of blood T cell repertoires in COVID-19. Clones were read by immunoSEQ multiplex PCR, and TCRdb kept only the in-frame ones, dropping some. The data show about 100,000 clones, 85% to 95% seen once. Sequenced sample: peripheral blood. These TCRs come from a woman in her twenties or thirties with acute or convalescent COVID-19.

The J gene is TRBJ1-1, the V gene TRBV14; D might be TRBD1 (6 bases). CDR1 and CDR2 (germline): SGHDN, FVKESK. V was pared by 0 bases and J by 0 bases, with 20 bases between. The CDR3 loop spans 19 amino acids. CDR3 coding DNA: TGTGCCAGCAGCCAAGAGTGGGGTCTGCAGGGGATACTGAACACTGAAGCTTTCTTT. It encodes CASSQEWGLQGILNTEAFF.

In nucleotides, the CDR3 is TGTGCCAGCAGCGTGGGGGGGTTCTTGAACACCGGGGAGCTGTTTTTT. Amino acid sequence: CASSVGGFLNTGELFF. The chain links TRBV9 to TRBJ2-2; 7 nucleotides agree with TRBD2. The germline V gene encodes CDR1 SGDLS and CDR2 YYNGEE. The CDR3 length is 16 residues. Germline trimming cut 2 bases from V and 1 base from J; bases unmatched to any gene: 5. Full variable domain (remainder filled in from reference TRBV9 and TRBJ2-2): DSGVTQTPKHLITATGQRVTLRCSPRSGDLSVYWYQQSLDQGLQFLIQYYNGEERAKGNILERFSAQQFPDLHSELNLSSLELGDSALYFCASSVGGFLNTGELFFGEGSRLTVL.

The gene calls are TRBV29-1 and TRBJ2-5; weak D call: TRBD1 (6 bases). The germline V and J ends were trimmed by 6 bases and 7 bases, with 24 bases remaining between them. The V gene's germline CDR1 is SQVTM and CDR2 ANQGSEA. CDR3 size: 15 residues. CDR3 sequence (DNA): TGCAGCGTGACACAGGGAGCGGAGCTAACGGGGACCCAGTACTTC. It translates to CSVTQGAELTGTQYF.

This clone was seen a few times. V and J are TRBV7-4 and TRBJ1-2; D is possibly TRBD1 (5 bases). This CDR3 is 15 amino acids long. From germline, CDR1 is SGHVT and CDR2 SQSDAQ. V was clipped by 1 base and J by 1 base, with 10 bases between them. The CDR3 region is CASSLGGLINYGYTF. In DNA, the CDR3 is TGTGCCAGCAGCTTAGGGGGCCTTATTAACTATGGCTACACCTTC. The full variable domain, completed using reference TRBV7-4 and TRBJ1-2, is GAGVSQSPRYKVAKRGRDVALRCDSISGHVTLYWYRQTLGQGSEVLTYSQSDAQRDKSGRPSGRFSAERPERSVSTLKIQRTEQGDSAVYLCASSLGGLINYGYTFGSGTRLTVV.

V gene TRBV7-3 combines with J gene TRBJ1-3, with D perhaps matching TRBD1 (6 bases). Germline V gives CDR1 SGHTA, CDR2 FQGTGA. The V gene lost 5 bases and the J gene lost 4 bases, with 12 bases spanning the gap. The CDR3 is 14 amino acids. CDR3 residues: CASSQAGAGNTIYF. CDR3 coding DNA: TGTGCCAGCAGCCAGGCAGGGGCCGGAAACACCATATATTTT.

V usage is TRBV7-6 and J usage is TRBJ1-1, with TRBD1 matching 8 bases. This CDR3 is built from 16 residues. The trim removed 3 bases at V and 4 bases at J, leaving 10 bases unmatched. Germline CDR1 reads SGHVS; CDR2 reads FNYEAQ. Here the CDR3 reads CASSFNIRGRGTEAFF. The CDR3 DNA sequence: TGTGCCAGCAGCTTTAATATCAGGGGGCGAGGCACTGAAGCTTTCTTT.

This clone occurred a few times. J is TRBJ1-2 and V is TRBV5-4, with no clear D. CDR1 is SGHNT and CDR2 is YYREEE in the germline V gene (reference sequence). This CDR3 has 15 amino acids. Trimming removed 0 bases from V and 6 bases from J, with 15 bases in between. CDR3: CASSLDPGYRHGYTF. The CDR3 coding sequence is TGTGCCAGCAGCTTGGACCCGGGGTACAGACATGGCTACACCTTC.

The V gene is TRBV21-1, the J gene TRBJ2-1; TRBD2 is the table's D call, not checked against the DNA. TRBV21-1 is given as a pseudogene. CDR3 length equals 17 residues. The CDR3 DNA reads as TGTGCCAGCAGCCTTTCAACGGTCGCTTCCTCCTACAATGAGCAGTTCTTC. Its protein is CASSLSTVASSYNEQFF.

The rearrangement uses TRBV6-5 and TRBJ2-2; D unclear. This CDR3 has 15 amino acids. Trimming took 2 bases from V and 5 from J, leaving 12 bases between them. CDR1 is MNHEY and CDR2 is SVGAGI in the germline V gene. The CDR3: CASSYSRLGTGELFF. CDR3 DNA sequence: TGTGCCAGCAGTTACAGTCGGCTCGGGACCGGGGAGCTGTTTTTT.

This clone has only one observation. V gene TRBV7-2 combines with J gene TRBJ2-3, with 12 bases matching TRBD2. The CDR3 runs 16 residues. From germline, CDR1 is SGHTA and CDR2 FQGNSA. Trimming took 6 bases from V and 6 from J; bases not matched to a gene: 10. CDR3 coding DNA: TGTGCCAGCAGTCAGCGGCTAGCGGGGGGGCGGGATACGCAGTATTTT. Translated, it gives CASSQRLAGGRDTQYF.

The chain has TRBV4-3 and TRBJ2-7; 8 bases fit TRBD1. The CDR3 contains 15 residues. Germline values: CDR1 LGHNA, CDR2 YSLEER. J lost 3 bases, V lost 3 bases, and 7 bases had no gene match. The CDR3 sequence is CASSQFETGVYEQYF. The CDR3 region has the DNA TGCGCCAGCAGCCAGTTTGAGACAGGGGTCTACGAGCAGTACTTC.

The chain combines TRBV30 with TRBJ2-2; a weak D match, TRBD2 (6 bases). The length of the CDR3 is 12 residues. Germline assignment: CDR1 GTSNPN and CDR2 SVGIG (reference sequence). Here the CDR3 DNA reads TGTGGGGGGGTTCGGGACACCGGGGAGCTGTTTTTT. It translates to CGGVRDTGELFF.

The chain has TRBV9 and TRBJ2-1; 8 nucleotides match TRBD2. CDR3 length: 17 residues. CDR1 is SGDLS and CDR2 is YYNGEE in the germline V gene. Trimming at V came to 0 bases and at J to 3 bases, leaving 8 bases not matched to a gene. The CDR3 sequence: CASSVGVRGDFYNEQFF. DNA for the CDR3: TGTGCCAGCAGCGTAGGGGTGCGGGGGGATTTCTACAATGAGCAGTTCTTC.

The genes are TRBV14 and TRBJ2-1; 9 nucleotides align to TRBD1. The V and J ends lost 4 bases and 2 bases, in that order; junction bases with no gene match: 3. The CDR3 covers 15 residues. Germline CDR1 reads SGHDN; CDR2 reads FVKESK. CDR3 sequence: CASSRGQGPYNEQFF. The CDR3 DNA follows: TGTGCCAGCAGCCGTGGACAGGGGCCCTACAATGAGCAGTTCTTC.

This rearrangement joins TRBV9 to TRBJ1-4, with TRBD1 matching 9 bases. The germline V gene has CDR1 SGDLS and CDR2 YYNGEE. J was trimmed by 7 bases and V by 0 bases; bases with no gene match: 1. The CDR3 sequence is 14 residues long. This chain's CDR3 is CASSVGDRVEKLFF. As DNA, the CDR3 is TGTGCCAGCAGCGTAGGGGACAGGGTTGAAAAACTGTTTTTT.

CDR3 DNA sequence: TGTGCCAGCAGCCTCTTGGACAGGGGGGGGTTTGAAGCTTTCTTT. This gives the protein CASSLLDRGGFEAFF. V is TRBV28 and J is TRBJ1-1; 10 bases align to TRBD1. This CDR3 has 15 residues. The trim removed 6 bases at V and 7 bases at J, leaving 11 bases unmatched. Germline values: CDR1 MDHEN, CDR2 SYDVKM.

The rearrangement joins TRBV7-2 to TRBJ2-1, with D possibly matching TRBD2 (6 bases). V gave up 5 bases and J gave up 4 bases, with 15 bases separating them. CDR1 and CDR2 from the germline V gene are SGHTA and FQGNSA. This CDR3 has 15 amino acids. The CDR3 loop is CASSVTSFGYNEQFF. The CDR3 nucleotides read TGTGCCAGCAGCGTGACTAGTTTCGGGTACAATGAGCAGTTCTTC.

V is TRBV5-5 and J is TRBJ2-3; the D gene is possibly TRBD2 (5 bases). Germline loops: CDR1 SGHKS, CDR2 YYEKEE (reference sequence). The CDR3 length is 14 residues. Trimming stripped 1 base from V and 1 base from J, with 7 bases between. The CDR3 DNA is TGTGCCAGCAGCTTGACGAGGGGCACAGATACGCAGTATTTT. Protein: CASSLTRGTDTQYF.

The genes are TRBV5-6 and TRBJ1-2, with TRBD1 matching over 7 bases. The CDR3 is made up of 14 amino acids. The J segment lost 1 base and the V segment lost 4 bases, leaving 4 bases of the junction unmatched. CDR1 SGHDT and CDR2 YYEEEE come from the germline V gene. The CDR3 spells CASSRGQNNYGYTF. The CDR3 coding sequence is TGTGCCAGCAGCCGGGGACAGAATAACTATGGCTACACCTTC.

The J gene is TRBJ1-5, the V gene TRBV3-1 (or the pseudogene TRBV3-2), with D possibly being TRBD1 (5 bases). This CDR3 spans 16 amino acids. The germline V and J ends were trimmed by 3 bases and 3 bases, with 15 bases remaining between them. Germline-derived CDR1 and CDR2 are LGHDT and YNNKEL (reference sequence). CDR3 loop: CASSHDRMTHNQPQHF. The DNA for the CDR3 is TGTGCCAGCAGCCACGACAGAATGACCCACAATCAGCCCCAGCATTTT.

This clone was counted a single time. This rearrangement joins TRBV5-4 to TRBJ1-6; D unresolved. The CDR3 is made up of 13 amino acids. V shed 4 bases and J shed 4 bases, with 6 bases lying between them. Germline CDR1 reads SGHNT; CDR2 reads YYREEE (reference sequence). This chain's CDR3 is CASSPGYNSPLHF. CDR3 nucleotide sequence: TGTGCCAGCAGCCCGGGTTATAATTCACCCCTCCACTTT.

The chain employs TRBV7-3 and TRBJ2-3; TRBD2 agrees at 8 bases. CDR3 length: 16 residues. Germline V gene sequence: CDR1 SGHTA, CDR2 FQGTGA. V lost 5 bases, J lost 3 bases, and 10 bases stayed unmatched. In DNA form, the CDR3 reads TGTGCCAGCAGCGACGGGACTAGTAGGGCTACAGATACGCAGTATTTT. Protein sequence: CASSDGTSRATDTQYF.

V is TRBV18 and J is TRBJ1-6; perhaps TRBD1 as D (5 bases). Germline V gives CDR1 KGHSH, CDR2 LQKENI. This CDR3 is built from 15 residues. V lost 2 bases and J 6 bases, leaving 11 bases between the germline ends. Written as DNA, the CDR3 is TGTGCCAGCTCACCATATACAGGAGCTAATTCACCCCTCCACTTT. Amino acid sequence: CASSPYTGANSPLHF.